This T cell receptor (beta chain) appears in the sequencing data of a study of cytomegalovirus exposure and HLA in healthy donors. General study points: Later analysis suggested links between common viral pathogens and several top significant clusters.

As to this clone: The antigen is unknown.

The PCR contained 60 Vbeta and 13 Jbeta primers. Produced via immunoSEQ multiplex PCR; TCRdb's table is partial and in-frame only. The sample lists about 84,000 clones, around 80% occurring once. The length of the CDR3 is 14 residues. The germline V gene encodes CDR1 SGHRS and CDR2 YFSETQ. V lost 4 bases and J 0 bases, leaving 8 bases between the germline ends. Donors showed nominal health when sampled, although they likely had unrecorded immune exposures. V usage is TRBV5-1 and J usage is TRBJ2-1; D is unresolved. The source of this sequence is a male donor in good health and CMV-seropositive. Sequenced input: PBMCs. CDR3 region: CASSQDNSYNEQFF. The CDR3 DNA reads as TGCGCCAGCAGCCAGGATAACTCCTACAATGAGCAGTTCTTC. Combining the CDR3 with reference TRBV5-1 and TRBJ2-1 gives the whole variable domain KAGVTQTPRYLIKTRGQQVTLSCSPISGHRSVSWYQQTPGQGLQFLFEYFSETQRNKGNFPGRFSGRQFSNSRSEMNVSTLELGDSALYLCASSQDNSYNEQFFGPGTRLTVL.